The 13 T cell receptor beta chains below were found in one sample sequenced in a study of T cell responses to AZD1222 COVID-19 vaccine (dated by TCRdb to about 2021). The sample's time point label is to be understood as: about 28 days (+/-7) after the second vaccine dose. The method behind the library was the immunoSEQ multiplex PCR assay. Entries here come from immuneACCESS through TCRdb and include only in-frame sequences with V and J called. Some clones fail to appear in such tables; in the studies checked, an unresolved V gene covers under half of the shortfall, and the cause of the remainder is unknown. The sample contains more than 95,000 clones, around 90% of them found a single time. Of the sample, 3.5% to 4% is held by the ten largest clones. The source material was peripheral blood, sampled 28 days after the second AZD1222 dose. The receptors originated from an adult who received the AZD1222 COVID-19 vaccine.

The V and J genes are TRBV19 and TRBJ2-7; D may correspond to TRBD1 or TRBD2 (5 bases each). This CDR3 is 12 amino acids long. Germline V gene sequence: CDR1 LNHDA, CDR2 SQIVND (reference sequence). V was cut by 7 bases and J by 1 base, with 8 bases left in between. CDR3 loop: CASKGESYEQYF. As DNA, the CDR3 is TGTGCCAGTAAAGGGGAGTCCTACGAGCAGTACTTC.

The J gene is TRBJ1-4, the V gene TRBV3-1 (or the pseudogene TRBV3-2); TRBD1 matches 9 bases. Losses at the gene ends were 1 base for V and 7 bases for J; bases not matched to a gene: 1. Germline V gene lookup returns CDR1 LGHDT and CDR2 YNNKEL (reference sequence). The CDR3 totals 14 residues. The CDR3 region has the DNA TGTGCCAGCAGCCAAGCGGGACAGGGTGAAAAACTGTTTTTT. The encoded protein is CASSQAGQGEKLFF.

CDR3 bases: TGTGCCAGCAGCCAAGATCGGGTTAGCGGGGGACTAGATTCCTACAATGAGCAGTTCTTC. As protein: CASSQDRVSGGLDSYNEQFF. V and J are TRBV3-1 (or the pseudogene TRBV3-2) and TRBJ2-1; 9 nucleotides align to TRBD2. CDR3 length: 20 residues. The trim removed 0 bases at V and 1 base at J, leaving 13 bases unmatched. Germline assignment: CDR1 LGHDT and CDR2 YNNKEL (reference sequence).

The rearrangement links TRBV29-1 to TRBJ2-7, with D perhaps assigned TRBD1 or TRBD2 (5 bases each). Trimming removed 2 bases from V and 2 bases from J, with 13 bases in between. The CDR3 runs 14 residues. CDR1 is SQVTM and CDR2 is ANQGSEA in the germline V gene. CDR3 amino acids: CSVESRGYTYEQYF. The CDR3 DNA reads as TGCAGCGTTGAATCCCGGGGCTACACCTACGAGCAGTACTTC.

The chain combines TRBV2 with TRBJ1-3; possible D gene TRBD1, 5 bases. Trimming pared 7 bases from V and 3 bases from J, leaving 16 bases between. Germline V lookup: CDR1 SNHLY, CDR2 FYNNEI. The CDR3 runs to 15 residues. The CDR3 protein is CASTNLWDGGNTIYF. DNA for the CDR3: TGTGCCAGCACAAACTTATGGGACGGTGGAAACACCATATATTTT.

This rearrangement joins TRBV5-1 to TRBJ2-1; 16 bases fit TRBD2. The trim removed 4 bases at V and 1 base at J, leaving 2 bases unmatched. Per the germline V gene, CDR1 is SGHRS and CDR2 is YFSETQ. This CDR3 is 17 amino acids long. The CDR3, as DNA: TGCGCCAGCAGCCAGGGACTAGCGGGAGGGTCCTACAATGAGCAGTTCTTC. It codes for CASSQGLAGGSYNEQFF.

The chain joins TRBV28 to TRBJ2-7, with 13 bases lining up with TRBD2. Germline CDR1 reads MDHEN; CDR2 reads SYDVKM. Germline trimming cut 6 bases from V and 3 bases from J; bases unmatched to any gene: 5. The CDR3 has 15 amino acids. The CDR3 region has the DNA TGTGCCAGCAGCCCGCGACTAGCGGGAGGCTACGAGCAGTACTTC. It encodes CASSPRLAGGYEQYF.

V is TRBV11-2 and J is TRBJ2-1; D is possibly TRBD1 (5 bases). The CDR3 contains 17 residues. V lost 5 bases, J lost 0 bases, and 17 bases lay in between. Per the germline V gene, CDR1 is SGHAT and CDR2 is FQNNGV. The CDR3 spells CASSPYRGHNSYNEQFF. The CDR3 DNA follows: TGTGCCAGCAGCCCTTATAGGGGCCACAACTCCTACAATGAGCAGTTCTTC. Filled out from reference TRBV11-2 and TRBJ2-1, the complete variable domain reads EAGVAQSPRYKIIEKRQSVAFWCNPISGHATLYWYQQILGQGPKLLIQFQNNGVVDDSQLPKDRFSAERLKGVDSTLKIQPAKLEDSAVYLCASSPYRGHNSYNEQFFGPGTRLTVL.

The chain employs TRBV3-1 (or the pseudogene TRBV3-2) and TRBJ2-3; D perhaps matches TRBD2 (6 bases). V lost 8 bases, J lost 9 bases, and 15 bases lay in between. The CDR3 length is 12 residues. The germline V gene encodes CDR1 LGHDT and CDR2 YNNKEL (reference sequence). CDR3 sequence: CASATSPATQYF. As DNA, the CDR3 is TGTGCCAGCGCCACTAGCCCCGCCACGCAGTATTTT.

V gene TRBV7-2 combines with J gene TRBJ1-1, with 7 bases that match TRBD1. CDR1 is SGHTA, CDR2 FQGNSA, per germline. This CDR3 is 14 amino acids long. V was clipped by 5 bases and J by 5 bases; unmatched bases: 8. The CDR3 DNA is TGTGCCAGCAGCACATATACAGGGGTGACTGAAGCTTTCTTT. This gives the protein CASSTYTGVTEAFF.

The chain carries TRBV11-3 and TRBJ2-1; TRBD2 aligns across 11 bases. The germline gives CDR1 SGHNT, CDR2 YENEEA. This CDR3 spans 16 amino acids. V dropped 5 bases and J dropped 0; count of bases not matched to a gene: 3. CDR3 region: CASSTGTSGSYNEQFF. The CDR3 bases are TGTGCCAGCAGCACAGGGACTAGCGGCTCCTACAATGAGCAGTTCTTC.

The V and J genes are TRBV6-5 and TRBJ2-7; D unclear. The CDR3 covers 14 residues. Germline V gene data show CDR1 as MNHEY and CDR2 as SVGAGI. V lost 4 bases and J 4 bases, leaving 14 bases between the germline ends. The CDR3 is CASSSYSNSYEQYF. CDR3 in DNA: TGTGCCAGCAGTTCCTATTCAAATTCATACGAGCAGTACTTC.

The J gene is TRBJ1-2, the V gene TRBV9; 7 bases line up with TRBD1. This CDR3 has 12 amino acids. V trimming: 3 bases; J trimming: 8 bases; junction bases outside the gene matches: 4. Germline V CDR1 and CDR2: SGDLS, YYNGEE. DNA for the CDR3: TGTGCCAGCAGCGCGACAGGGAGCGGCTACACCTTC. Protein: CASSATGSGYTF.